This paragraph reports one TCR beta chain. TCRdb ran MiXCR on the RACE reads and lists one entry per CDR3 protein. Of 110,000 to 150,000 distinct CDR3 sequences in the sample, 12% were seen once. This sample was included in a study of human T cells and chemical hapten exposure. The sample's time point: patch test 2, 6 weeks after DPC sensitization. Specified treatment: therapeutic diphenylcyclopropenone sensitization with weekly scalp DPC. Blood draws preceded each patch test application. The CDR3 consists of 15 residues. Per germline, CDR1 MNHEY and CDR2 SMNVEV (reference sequence). V lost 5 bases to trimming and J lost 3 bases, with 14 bases between them.

V and J are TRBV27 and TRBJ2-1; D might be TRBD1 (5 bases). The clonotype was recovered from a woman between 50 and 59 years old with alopecia areata. Some clones in this sample may be carry-over from other donors' samples. Sequences were derived from whole blood, sampled in connection with sensitization to the hapten diphenylcyclopropenone (DPC). CDR3 in DNA: TGTGCCAGCAGTCCCCGTGGCAGGGTCTACAATGAGCAGTTCTTC. Its translation is CASSPRGRVYNEQFF.